The sequence of this TCR beta chain was determined in a study of blood T cell repertoires in COVID-19. Study information: Spain, Italy and the United States supplied samples that represented acute and convalescent COVID-19.

CDR1 LNHDA and CDR2 SQIVND come from the germline V gene (reference sequence). The CDR3 totals 14 residues. The trim removed 4 bases at V and 4 bases at J, leaving 5 bases unmatched. TCRdb's table, derived via immunoSEQ multiplex PCR, lists solely in-frame clones and lacks some. The data contain approximately 150,000 clones, over 75% of them seen just once; the ten biggest clones take up 4.5% to 6%. This receptor was identified in a woman in her forties or fifties with acute or convalescent COVID-19. The sample consisted of peripheral blood. The chain employs TRBV19 and TRBJ2-7, with 9 bases identical to TRBD1. The chain's CDR3 is CASSRWTGEYEQYF. The CDR3 nucleotides read TGTGCCAGTAGTAGATGGACAGGGGAATACGAGCAGTACTTC.